This T cell receptor (beta chain) appears in the sequencing data of a study of T-cell memory formation after mild COVID-19 (dated by TCRdb to about 2021). Background for the entire study: TCR sequence clusters from the two donors were largely donor specific. The cohort comprised two young, previously healthy adult volunteers, one female and one male. In a couple of donors, T-cell clones that expanded and contracted after mild COVID-19 were followed by sequencing TCRalpha and TCRbeta repertoires longitudinally.

Study-wide conclusions, independent of this receptor: Only a couple of mild cases were covered by the study, and larger cohorts that include severe cases with pre-infection samples were considered necessary. Clones that contracted from day 15 to 85 showed balanced CD4/CD8 phenotypes, whereas a second wave of clones that expanded from day 15 to 37 leaned towards CD4+. SARS-CoV-2 specificity was not confirmed for the second-wave clones peaking on day 37. Contracting CD4+ clones were found mainly in CM and EM memory subsets, while CD8+ clones were enriched in EMRA. Some responding clones were found in pre-infection memory, which suggests that pre-existing cross-reactive memory T cells took part in the SARS-CoV-2 response.

The junction carries 12 bases between V and J, which are trimmed by 2 bases and 4 bases respectively. Spanning cysteine to phenylalanine, the CDR3 consists of 14 amino acids. This entry keeps only the CDR3 DNA: 42 bases, framed from base 1. CDR1 and CDR2, looked up from the germline V gene, are SGHRS and YFSETQ. The reads were generated on an Illumina NovaSeq 6000. Using 5'RACE with constant-segment primers, TCRalpha and TCRbeta cDNA libraries were constructed, with sample barcodes and unique molecular identifiers added in the process. Trizol reagent was used to extract RNA from every sample. Amplification of the libraries took two PCR steps, and the second step added a second sample barcode plus Illumina TruSeq adapters. Sequencing of libraries was performed on an Illumina NovaSeq with 2 x 150 bp paired-end reads. Turning to the authors' computational methods: The reads were demultiplexed and collapsed into UMI-guided consensus sequences using migec v1.2.7. Using mixcr v2.1.11, the UMI consensuses were aligned to TRA and TRB V and J templates and assembled into clonotypes. A clonotype was counted as expanded or contracted only if both edgeR and NoisET called the change significant, with noise models trained on biological replicates. For edgeR calls, a false discovery rate-adjusted p below 0.01 and a log2 fold-change threshold of 1 were applied. As an exploratory analysis of dynamics, max-normalized trajectories of the 1000 most abundant clonotypes were examined by PCA with hierarchical clustering. Separately sequenced CD4+ and CD8+ repertoires were used to assign the CD4 or CD8 phenotype of responding clones. TCRdb redid the processing of the public reads, applying fastp at Q25 and MiXCR, and retained in-frame beta chains. Under each unique CDR3 protein, matching rows form one entry showing the most common genes and DNA. It is TCRdb's table, rather than the study itself, that gives the V and J calls and clone size. The table for this sample lists approximately 300,000 distinct CDR3 sequences; about a sixth of them were counted only once. The top ten clones comprise around a fifth of the sample.

In its sample, this clonotype was seen many times. The specificity of this receptor is unknown. Base quality data are lacking; no much larger clone is found one base away. Ficoll-Paque density gradient centrifugation was used to isolate PBMCs. The sequence joins TRBV5-1 to TRBJ1-1; the D gene is perhaps TRBD1, from 6 matching bases. This sequence originates from a man between 18 and 35 years old who had mild COVID-19 (a few samples of this study predate the infection). The sample titles of this study are shuffled in the database, so cell type and time point are left out; the donor was told from shared clones. The specimen sequenced was PBMCs or a T cell subset sorted from them (not recorded which). The DNA sequence is as follows: TGCGCCAGCAGCTTTCAGGGGAGAAGCACTGAAGCTTTCTTT. It encodes CASSFQGRSTEAFF.